These 31 T cell receptor beta chains share one sample of origin, sequenced in a study of human T cells and chemical hapten exposure. Time point in this sample: patch test 3, about 24 weeks after DPC sensitization. The sample's treatment: therapeutic diphenylcyclopropenone sensitization with weekly scalp DPC. TCRdb re-derived calls from the RACE reads in MiXCR, one entry per CDR3 protein. The sample lists more than 150,000 distinct CDR3 sequences, around 23% occurring once. Sequenced here: whole blood, sampled in connection with sensitization to the hapten diphenylcyclopropenone (DPC). These receptor sequences come from a woman in her 40s with alopecia areata. Some clones in this sample may be carry-over from other donors' samples.

This clonotype has only one observation. V usage is TRBV4-3 and J usage is TRBJ2-1; D gene ambiguous. V dropped 0 bases and J dropped 0 bases, with 6 bases sitting between them. The length of the CDR3 is 15 residues. Germline V gene data show CDR1 as LGHNA and CDR2 as YSLEER. DNA for the CDR3: TGCGCCAGCAGCCAAGAGAGCGCCTCCTACAATGAGCAGTTCTTC. Translated: CASSQESASYNEQFF.

This clonotype has a count of ten or more. The chain employs TRBV2 and TRBJ2-7; maybe TRBD2 (6 bases). Germline V gene data show CDR1 as SNHLY and CDR2 as FYNNEI. V was cut by 6 bases and J by 7 bases, with 16 bases left in between. This CDR3 is 13 amino acids long. The CDR3 DNA reads TGTGCCAGCAGGGAGGGGAGTAGGACTGAGCAGTACTTC. This encodes CASREGSRTEQYF.

This chain connects TRBV15 to TRBJ1-1, with TRBD1 identical over 7 bases. Per the germline V gene, CDR1 is LNHNV and CDR2 is YYDKDF (reference sequence). CDR3 length: 13 residues. The trim removed 1 base at V and 7 bases at J, leaving 3 bases unmatched. The chain's CDR3 is CATSRVRQGEAFF. In DNA, the CDR3 is TGTGCCACCAGCAGAGTCCGACAGGGTGAAGCTTTCTTT.

The CDR3 DNA is TGCAGTGCCACCGAGGGGAGGGAGCCCTACGAGCAGTACTTC. Amino acid sequence: CSATEGREPYEQYF. This rearrangement joins TRBV20-1 to TRBJ2-7; 7 bases agree with TRBD2. V gave up 6 bases and J gave up 2 bases; unmatched junction bases: 10. The CDR3 length is 14 residues. Germline V gene lookup returns CDR1 DFQATT and CDR2 SNEGSKA (reference sequence).

The genes are TRBV10-3 and TRBJ2-4, with 7 bases aligning to TRBD2. CDR1 ENHRY and CDR2 SYGVKD come from the germline V gene. J lost 8 bases, V lost 6 bases, and 13 bases had no gene match. This CDR3 region has 15 residues. Here the CDR3 DNA reads TGTGCCATCAGGGCGGGCAGGGAGGCGGGAGACATTCAGTACTTC. Translation: CAIRAGREAGDIQYF.

The chain carries TRBV7-9 and TRBJ2-1; unclear D gene. Germline V gene lookup returns CDR1 SEHNR and CDR2 FQNEAQ (reference sequence). V was clipped by 1 base and J by 1 base, with 8 bases between them. The CDR3 spans 15 residues. CDR3 in amino acids: CASSLGQVSYNEQFF. CDR3 in DNA: TGTGCCAGCAGCTTAGGGCAGGTATCCTACAATGAGCAGTTCTTC. The variable domain in full, completed from reference TRBV7-9 and TRBJ2-1, reads DTGVSQNPRHKITKRGQNVTFRCDPISEHNRLYWYRQTLGQGPEFLTYFQNEAQLEKSRLLSDRFSAERPKGSFSTLEIQRTEQGDSAMYLCASSLGQVSYNEQFFGPGTRLTVL.

This rearrangement joins TRBV12-3 or TRBV12-4 to TRBJ2-3, with TRBD2 matching over 16 bases. V lost 6 bases and J lost 8; bases outside the gene matches: 5. The length of the CDR3 is 15 residues. The CDR3 region is CASSMGLAGGGTQYF. The CDR3 DNA reads as TGTGCCAGCAGCATGGGACTAGCGGGAGGGGGTACGCAGTATTTT.

This sequence joins TRBV12-3 or TRBV12-4 and TRBJ2-7; D remains unclear. The CDR3 totals 12 residues. The V and J ends lost 5 bases and 2 bases respectively, with 7 bases between them. The CDR3 loop is CASSPLAYEQYF. CDR3 DNA: TGTGCCAGCAGTCCGCTGGCCTACGAGCAGTACTTC.

This chain uses TRBV28 with TRBJ2-5; D not certain. CDR3 length equals 13 residues. V was pared by 10 bases and J by 4 bases, with 16 bases between. Germline assignment: CDR1 MDHEN and CDR2 SYDVKM. The CDR3 loop reads CATTIASSETQYF. The CDR3 nucleotides read TGTGCCACTACGATAGCCAGTTCAGAGACCCAGTACTTC.

This rearrangement joins TRBV7-2 to TRBJ2-2; TRBD2 is a possible D gene (6 bases). CDR1 SGHTA and CDR2 FQGNSA come from the germline V gene. CDR3 length: 14 amino acids. Deletions cut 5 bases from V and 6 bases from J, with 13 bases between. CDR3 sequence reads: CASSRTSKAGELFF. The CDR3 nucleotides read TGTGCCAGCAGCCGTACTAGCAAGGCCGGGGAGCTGTTTTTT.

This clonotype turned up a few times. This chain joins TRBV15 and TRBJ1-2, with a possible D match to TRBD1 (6 bases). Germline CDR1 LNHNV, CDR2 YYDKDF (reference sequence). V lost 0 bases and J 4 bases, leaving 9 bases between the germline ends. The length of the CDR3 is 14 residues. In DNA form, the CDR3 reads TGTGCCACCAGCAGAGATCGGACAGTCTATGGCTACACCTTC. Translated: CATSRDRTVYGYTF.

A few counts support this clonotype. The rearrangement joins TRBV11-1 to TRBJ2-3; 7 nucleotides match TRBD1. The CDR3 spans 14 residues. From germline, CDR1 is SGHAT and CDR2 FQDESV (reference sequence). The J segment lost 2 bases and the V segment lost 7 bases, leaving 6 bases of the junction unmatched. The CDR3 sequence is CASKAGGDTDTQYF. The CDR3 DNA reads TGTGCCAGCAAAGCAGGGGGTGACACAGATACGCAGTATTTT. Full variable domain (outside the CDR3, taken from reference TRBV11-1 and TRBJ2-3): EAEVAQSPRYKITEKSQAVAFWCDPISGHATLYWYRQILGQGPELLVQFQDESVVDDSQLPKDRFSAERLKGVDSTLKIQPAELGDSAMYLCASKAGGDTDTQYFGPGTRLTVL.

The chain combines TRBV29-1 with TRBJ2-7, with 7 positions matching TRBD2. CDR3 length: 13 residues. The V gene's germline CDR1 is SQVTM and CDR2 ANQGSEA. The V gene end was trimmed by 4 bases and the J gene end by 4 bases; junction bases not matched to a gene: 7. The CDR3 spells CSVGGEGLYEQYF. The CDR3 DNA is TGCAGCGTTGGGGGGGAGGGCCTGTACGAGCAGTACTTC.

This chain uses TRBV9 with TRBJ1-1; no clear D. Per the germline V gene, CDR1 is SGDLS and CDR2 is YYNGEE. CDR3 length equals 14 residues. V was shortened by 0 bases and J by 2 bases, with 8 bases between the two germline ends. The CDR3 coding sequence is TGTGCCAGCAGCGTAGATGGAGGAAACACTGAAGCTTTCTTT. Its translation is CASSVDGGNTEAFF.

The V call is TRBV21-1, the J call TRBJ2-1; the table's D call TRBD2 went unverified against the DNA. TRBV21-1 has pseudogene status. The CDR3 is 19 residues long. The chain's CDR3 is CASSKVVRTSGRPYNEQFF. The CDR3, as DNA: TGTGCCAGCAGCAAAGTTGTTAGGACTAGCGGGAGACCCTACAATGAGCAGTTCTTC.

This clonotype turned up a few times. The rearrangement links TRBV4-1 to TRBJ2-1; 7 bases are a match to TRBD1. After removal of 3 bases from V and 7 bases from J, the junction contained 3 bases not matched to a gene. Germline loops: CDR1 MGHRA, CDR2 YSYEKL. The CDR3 sequence is 13 residues long. CDR3 sequence reads: CASSHVGQNEQFF. CDR3 nucleotides: TGCGCCAGCAGCCATGTGGGACAGAATGAGCAGTTCTTC.

The CDR3 region is CASCRDTPYEQYF. CDR3 DNA sequence: TGTGCCAGCTGCCGGGACACTCCCTACGAGCAGTACTTC. J is TRBJ2-7 and V is TRBV5-6; maybe TRBD1 (6 bases). The length of the CDR3 is 13 residues. V was trimmed by 7 bases and J by 2 bases, leaving 13 bases between them. Germline V gene sequence: CDR1 SGHDT, CDR2 YYEEEE. Based on the CDR3 plus reference TRBV5-6 and TRBJ2-7, the full variable domain is DAGVTQSPTHLIKTRGQQVTLRCSPKSGHDTVSWYQQALGQGPQFIFQYYEEEERQRGNFPDRFSGHQFPNYSSELNVNALLLGDSALYLCASCRDTPYEQYFGPGTRLTVT.

The chain joins TRBV6-5 to TRBJ2-3; the D is unclear. Germline V CDR1 and CDR2: MNHEY, SVGAGI. The CDR3 is made up of 13 amino acids. Trimming stripped 7 bases from V and 1 base from J, with 9 bases between. CDR3 in amino acids: CASTPDRTDTQYF. The CDR3 nucleotides are TGTGCCAGCACCCCAGACCGCACAGATACGCAGTATTTT.

In its sample, this clonotype was seen a few times. The chain combines TRBV5-1 with TRBJ2-3; maybe TRBD2 (6 bases). CDR3 length equals 16 residues. Germline CDR1 is SGHRS and CDR2 is YFSETQ. V lost 3 bases and J 3 bases, leaving 17 bases between the germline ends. CDR3 in amino acids: CASSSGRPGRTDTQYF. Here the CDR3 DNA reads TGCGCCAGCAGCTCTGGGAGGCCAGGGAGGACAGATACGCAGTATTTT.

This clonotype was seen a few times. This chain links TRBV20-1 with TRBJ2-7, with TRBD1 as a possible D gene (5 bases). The ends were cut back, 2 bases at V and 0 bases at J, with 8 bases in the middle. There are 13 residues in the CDR3. Germline V CDR1 and CDR2: DFQATT, SNEGSKA (reference sequence). The CDR3 loop reads CSARSQGSYEQYF. In DNA, the CDR3 is TGCAGTGCTAGAAGTCAGGGCTCCTACGAGCAGTACTTC.

V is TRBV20-1 and J is TRBJ2-7, with D possibly TRBD1 on 5 matching bases. Germline CDR1 is DFQATT and CDR2 is SNEGSKA (reference sequence). V lost 5 bases and J lost 4, with 9 bases in between. The CDR3 length is 11 residues. The CDR3 spells CSARQLYEQYF. DNA of the CDR3: TGCAGTGCTCGACAGTTATACGAGCAGTACTTC.

The chain joins TRBV10-3 to TRBJ2-1; 7 nucleotides align to TRBD2. V was clipped by 6 bases and J by 7 bases; unmatched bases: 15. Germline CDR1 and CDR2: ENHRY and SYGVKD. This CDR3 contains 16 residues. DNA for the CDR3: TGTGCCATCAGCCTCCAGAGGCCCGGGGAGGGGAATGAGCAGTTCTTC. This sequence encodes CAISLQRPGEGNEQFF.

The chain joins TRBV11-2 to TRBJ2-3; TRBD2 aligns across 8 bases. This CDR3 has 15 amino acids. Germline V gives CDR1 SGHAT, CDR2 FQNNGV. Germline trimming cut 5 bases from V and 4 bases from J; bases unmatched to any gene: 8. The CDR3: CASSEFSGGPDTQYF. In DNA, the CDR3 is TGTGCCAGCAGCGAATTCAGCGGGGGACCAGATACGCAGTATTTT.

The rearrangement links TRBV20-1 to TRBJ2-2; 10 bases align to TRBD1. The CDR3 loop spans 13 amino acids. V gave up 6 bases and J gave up 6 bases; unmatched junction bases: 4. Germline values: CDR1 DFQATT, CDR2 SNEGSKA (reference sequence). CDR3 in amino acids: CSAPDRGSGELFF. CDR3 DNA: TGCAGTGCCCCGGACAGGGGGTCCGGGGAGCTGTTTTTT.

The chain carries TRBV20-1 and TRBJ2-1; D uncertain. Germline values: CDR1 DFQATT, CDR2 SNEGSKA (reference sequence). This CDR3 is 12 amino acids long. Trimming removed 7 bases at V and 0 bases at J, with 7 bases between. CDR3 amino acids: CSVLASYNEQFF. For the CDR3, the DNA is TGCAGTGTCCTGGCCTCCTACAATGAGCAGTTCTTC.

The chain carries TRBV19 and TRBJ2-3; 7 bases match TRBD2. Germline CDR1 reads LNHDA; CDR2 reads SQIVND (reference sequence). CDR3 length equals 14 residues. The V and J ends lost 6 bases and 10 bases, in that order; junction bases with no gene match: 13. CDR3 protein: CASSRQGGGSSQYF. In DNA, the CDR3 is TGTGCCAGTAGCCGGCAAGGAGGCGGGAGTTCGCAGTATTTT.

This chain links TRBV24-1 with TRBJ2-4; 9 bases align to TRBD1. The V and J ends lost 5 bases and 9 bases, in that order; junction bases with no gene match: 7. The length of the CDR3 is 14 residues. Germline V gives CDR1 KGHDR, CDR2 SFDVKD. CDR3 DNA: TGTGCCACCAGTGTGACAGGGGGAGATGGCATTCAGTACTTC. Translating it yields CATSVTGGDGIQYF.

The chain links TRBV10-3 to TRBJ1-2; 8 bases line up with TRBD1. The germline V gene encodes CDR1 ENHRY and CDR2 SYGVKD. V shed 3 bases and J 7 bases; nucleotides not matched to a gene: 7. This CDR3 contains 14 residues. CDR3 bases: TGTGCCATCAGTGATGGGCAGGGGGCTTTTGGCTACACCTTC. This translates into CAISDGQGAFGYTF.

Only a few counts were recorded for this clonotype. The chain carries TRBV4-2 and TRBJ2-1; D is undetermined. This CDR3 spans 15 amino acids. V was shortened by 0 bases and J by 7 bases, with 13 bases between the two germline ends. CDR1 and CDR2 from the germline V gene are LGHNA and YNFKEQ. This chain's CDR3 is CASSQDYLNRNEQFF. The CDR3 region has the DNA TGTGCCAGCAGCCAAGATTATCTCAACCGTAATGAGCAGTTCTTC.

The chain has TRBV29-1 and TRBJ2-3; D possibly corresponds to TRBD2 (6 bases). The CDR3 totals 19 residues. Germline CDR1 is SQVTM and CDR2 is ANQGSEA. Trimming took off 5 bases at V and 4 bases at J, with 31 bases between the two ends. CDR3 sequence (DNA): TGCAGCGTTTGGGCGCAACTCACCCGGGGAGCGGAGCGGGCAGATACGCAGTATTTT. Protein sequence: CSVWAQLTRGAERADTQYF.

This clonotype was detected many times. This chain links TRBV7-3 with TRBJ2-1, with TRBD2 matching 11 bases. After removal of 2 bases from V and 3 bases from J, the junction contained 0 bases not matched to a gene. The CDR3 spans 15 residues. The V gene's germline CDR1 is SGHTA and CDR2 FQGTGA. The CDR3 nucleotides are TGTGCCAGCAGCTTAGGACTAGCGGGCTACAATGAGCAGTTCTTC. Translation: CASSLGLAGYNEQFF.